This entry lists 5 T cell receptor beta chains sequenced from one sample in a study of blood T cell repertoires in COVID-19. Clones were read by immunoSEQ multiplex PCR, and TCRdb kept only the in-frame ones, dropping some. This table has 65,000 to 80,000 clones, 80% to 90% appearing once. Sequencing input: peripheral blood. The receptors here all came from a man aged 50-59 years with active COVID-19.

The V call is TRBV2, the J call TRBJ2-3, with 9 bases that match TRBD2. The V gene's germline CDR1 is SNHLY and CDR2 FYNNEI. J gave up 2 bases and V 8 bases, and 8 bases lay outside the gene matches. This CDR3 is built from 15 residues. CDR3 protein: CASWELAGPTDTQYF. The CDR3 coding sequence is TGTGCCAGCTGGGAGCTAGCGGGGCCCACAGATACGCAGTATTTT.

The rearrangement joins TRBV4-2 to TRBJ1-6; D may be TRBD1 (5 bases). V dropped 0 bases and J dropped 14 bases, with 17 bases sitting between them. Germline V gives CDR1 LGHNA, CDR2 YNFKEQ. This CDR3 contains 15 residues. Here the CDR3 reads CASSQDRAGLLALHF. CDR3 DNA sequence: TGTGCCAGCAGCCAAGATAGGGCAGGGTTGTTGGCCCTCCACTTT.

The rearrangement joins TRBV25-1 to TRBJ2-7, with D possibly matching TRBD2 (5 bases). Trimming stripped 4 bases from V and 2 bases from J, with 12 bases between. Germline CDR1 MGHDK, CDR2 SYGVNS. The CDR3 consists of 14 residues. The CDR3 sequence is CASSGGSGTYEQYF. The CDR3 nucleotides read TGTGCCAGCAGTGGAGGGTCTGGAACCTACGAGCAGTACTTC.

The chain combines TRBV3-1 (or the pseudogene TRBV3-2) with TRBJ1-5, with D possibly being TRBD1 (6 bases). This CDR3 region has 15 residues. V was trimmed by 2 bases and J by 2 bases, leaving 10 bases between them. CDR1 LGHDT and CDR2 YNNKEL come from the germline V gene (reference sequence). DNA of the CDR3: TGTGCCAGCAGCCAAAGCAGGGGTGGCAATCAGCCCCAGCATTTT. Protein product: CASSQSRGGNQPQHF.

The rearrangement links TRBV6-2 or TRBV6-3 to TRBJ1-2; TRBD1 is a possible D gene (5 bases). The CDR3 loop spans 14 amino acids. Trimming took 5 bases from V and 4 from J, leaving 14 bases between them. Germline V gene sequence: CDR1 MNHEY, CDR2 SVGEGT. The CDR3 nucleotides are TGTGCCAGCAGTCAAGACCAGGGAAGCTATGGCTACACCTTC. Translation: CASSQDQGSYGYTF.